The T cell receptor beta chain described here comes from a study of T cells after yellow fever vaccination. The wider study: Preparing low-cell-number fractions relied on SMART-Seq v4 Ultra Low Input. Study conclusions and caveats: Peaking faster, on day 5 versus 15, the secondary response was nonetheless weaker.

This clonotype was detected many times. The antigen is undetermined. Germline V CDR1 and CDR2: SGHDT, YYEEEE. V lost 4 bases and J lost 4, with 16 bases in between. CDR3 length equals 15 residues. TCRdb fed the 5' RACE reads into MiXCR, producing one record per CDR3 protein. Of approximately 180,000 distinct CDR3 sequences listed, approximately 6.2% were seen once; the top ten hold less than 3%. This clonotype originated in a man younger than 35 who received the YFV17D yellow fever vaccine. V and J are TRBV5-6 and TRBJ2-3; a possible D gene is TRBD2 (5 bases). Here the sequenced sample was CD4+ T cells sorted from PBMCs, taken on the day of the first yellow fever vaccination. CDR3 nucleotides: TGTGCCAGCAGCCTCCCTCACGACTACTCAGATACGCAGTATTTT. It encodes CASSLPHDYSDTQYF.